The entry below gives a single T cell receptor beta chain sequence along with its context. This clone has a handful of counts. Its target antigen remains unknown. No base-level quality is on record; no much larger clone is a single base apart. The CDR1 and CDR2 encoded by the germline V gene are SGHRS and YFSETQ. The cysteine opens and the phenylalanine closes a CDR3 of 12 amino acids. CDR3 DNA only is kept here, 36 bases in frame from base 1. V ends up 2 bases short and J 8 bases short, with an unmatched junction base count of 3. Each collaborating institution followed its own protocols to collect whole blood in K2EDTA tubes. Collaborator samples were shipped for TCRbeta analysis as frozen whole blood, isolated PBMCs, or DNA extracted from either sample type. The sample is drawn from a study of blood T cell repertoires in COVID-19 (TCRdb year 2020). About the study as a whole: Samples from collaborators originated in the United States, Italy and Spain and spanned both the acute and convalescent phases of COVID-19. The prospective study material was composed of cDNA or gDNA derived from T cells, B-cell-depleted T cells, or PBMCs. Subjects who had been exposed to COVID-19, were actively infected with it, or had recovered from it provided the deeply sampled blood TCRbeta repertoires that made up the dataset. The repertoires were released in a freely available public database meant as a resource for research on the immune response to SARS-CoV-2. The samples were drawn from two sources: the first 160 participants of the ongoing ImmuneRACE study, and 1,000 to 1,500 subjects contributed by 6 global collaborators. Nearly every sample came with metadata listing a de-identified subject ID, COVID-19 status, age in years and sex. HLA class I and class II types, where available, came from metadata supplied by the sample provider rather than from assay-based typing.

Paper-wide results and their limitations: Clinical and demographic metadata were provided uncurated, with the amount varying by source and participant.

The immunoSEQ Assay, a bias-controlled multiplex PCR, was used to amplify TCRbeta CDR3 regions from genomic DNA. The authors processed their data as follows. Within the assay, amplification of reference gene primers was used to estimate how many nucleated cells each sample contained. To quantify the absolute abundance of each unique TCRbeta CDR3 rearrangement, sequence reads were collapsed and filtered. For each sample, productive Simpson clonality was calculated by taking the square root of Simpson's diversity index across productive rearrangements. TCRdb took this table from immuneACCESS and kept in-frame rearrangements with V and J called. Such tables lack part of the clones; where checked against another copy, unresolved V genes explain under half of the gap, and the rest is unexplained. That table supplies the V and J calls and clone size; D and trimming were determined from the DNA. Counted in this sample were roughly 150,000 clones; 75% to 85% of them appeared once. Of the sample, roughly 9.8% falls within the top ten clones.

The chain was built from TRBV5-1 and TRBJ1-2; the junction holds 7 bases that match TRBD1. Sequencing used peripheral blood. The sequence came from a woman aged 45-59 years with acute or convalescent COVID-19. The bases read TGCGCCAGCAGCTTCGACAGGGTCGGCTACACCTTC. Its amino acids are CASSFDRVGYTF.